This T cell receptor (beta chain) was sequenced in a study of PD-1 blockade in classical Hodgkin lymphoma. Study-level results: Newly diagnosed patients reportedly trailed healthy donors in baseline TCR diversity. The drivers behind the repertoire differences, possibly disease activity or prior therapy, remain undefined. Partial responders and progressors had significantly lower baseline TCR diversity. By cycle point C4D1, TCR diversity had risen significantly in CD4+ cells (but not CD8+ cells).

V lost 4 bases and J lost 8; bases outside the gene matches: 14. The CDR3 covers 17 residues. Germline values: CDR1 KGHSH, CDR2 LQKENI. Libraries were prepared by immunoSEQ multiplex PCR; TCRdb keeps only in-frame clonotypes and omits some of them. Among 15,000 to 20,000 clones listed, more than 70% were seen once. This clone has more than one count but fewer than ten. What it recognizes is unknown. All trial patients relapsed after autologous stem cell transplantation. The receptor comes from a human donor with classical Hodgkin lymphoma. This specimen was peripheral blood mononuclear cells (PBMCs), taken at baseline. J is TRBJ1-4 and V is TRBV18; 9 bases align to TRBD1. This chain's CDR3 is CASSLNAIGQGQEKLFF. CDR3 sequence (DNA): TGTGCCAGCTCACTAAATGCTATCGGACAGGGGCAAGAAAAACTGTTTTTT.